The present T cell receptor beta chain was sequenced within a study of shared clonotypes between healthy human individuals. Study observations and caveats: When naive CD4 clonotypes were compared across a few donors, 4% to 6.5% were shared.

This clone was counted once. The target antigen is unknown. Germline is not matched at one junction end, which may reflect a read error. The identical CDR3 is also encoded by other nucleotide sequences in the sample. The authors' processing: With immunoSEQ giving junction-only sequences and no quality scores, filtering differed. Sequencing was performed with immunoSEQ multiplex PCR; in TCRdb, only in-frame clones are kept and a portion is missing. That table supplies the V and J calls and clone size; D and trimming were determined from the DNA. In the table there are over a million clones, around four fifths of which are singletons. Germline V gene sequence: CDR1 SGHAT, CDR2 FQDESV (reference sequence). This CDR3 has 17 residues.

The V gene is TRBV11-1, the J gene TRBJ1-6; 11 nucleotides line up with TRBD1. The sequence came from a man between 18 and 35 years old in good health. Sequencing was performed on memory CD4+ T cells sorted from blood. Regarding subset: CD45RA-negative fraction. The DNA for the CDR3 is TGTGCCAGTAGCTTCCATGGACAGGGGGCGAAGAATTCACCCCTCCACTTT. Protein sequence: CASSFHGQGAKNSPLHF.